These 20 T cell receptor beta chains came from one sample sequenced in a study of brain T cells in children with intractable seizures. Libraries were prepared by immunoSEQ multiplex PCR; TCRdb keeps only in-frame clonotypes and omits some of them. The table records 110,000 or so clones, approximately 94% of them present only once. The sample in question was peripheral blood, obtained at surgery. Receptors were obtained from a boy less than two years old with hemimegalencephaly and intractable seizures.

The CDR3 is CASSNGQGVYEQYF. The CDR3 coding sequence is TGTGCCAGCAGCAACGGGCAGGGTGTATACGAGCAGTACTTC. V usage is TRBV11-2 and J usage is TRBJ2-7; maybe TRBD1 (5 bases). This CDR3 has 14 residues. With 5 bases removed from V and 4 bases from J, the gap between germline ends came to 15 bases. The germline V gene has CDR1 SGHAT and CDR2 FQNNGV.

The chain joins TRBV15 to TRBJ2-7; TRBD2 might be the D (6 bases). The CDR3 spans 12 residues. Germline V gene data show CDR1 as LNHNV and CDR2 as YYDKDF (reference sequence). Trimming removed 8 bases from V and 7 bases from J, with 15 bases in between. For the CDR3, the DNA is TGTGCCACCGGGTCTGGGGGGTCGGAGCAGTACTTC. Encoded protein: CATGSGGSEQYF.

The chain couples TRBV19 to TRBJ1-2; maybe TRBD1 (5 bases). CDR3 length: 13 residues. Germline CDR1 and CDR2: LNHDA and SQIVND (reference sequence). V was pared by 3 bases and J by 5 bases, with 10 bases between. Here the CDR3 reads CASSIGTVYGYTF. The CDR3 nucleotides are TGTGCCAGTAGTATCGGGACGGTTTATGGCTACACCTTC.

V and J are TRBV5-4 and TRBJ2-5; 11 nucleotides match TRBD2. The CDR3 sequence is 18 residues long. After removal of 0 bases from V and 5 bases from J, the junction contained 12 bases not matched to a gene. Germline V gene data show CDR1 as SGHNT and CDR2 as YYREEE (reference sequence). This CDR3 reads CASSLVWATSGSYETQYF. The CDR3 DNA sequence: TGTGCCAGCAGCTTGGTTTGGGCTACTAGCGGGAGTTATGAGACCCAGTACTTC. Combining the CDR3 with reference TRBV5-4 and TRBJ2-5 gives the whole variable domain ETGVTQSPTHLIKTRGQQVTLRCSSQSGHNTVSWYQQALGQGPQFIFQYYREEENGRGNFPPRFSGLQFPNYSSELNVNALELDDSALYLCASSLVWATSGSYETQYFGPGTRLLVL.

The rearrangement uses TRBV28 and TRBJ1-5; 9 bases agree with TRBD1. CDR1 and CDR2 (germline): MDHEN, SYDVKM. V trimming: 5 bases; J trimming: 5 bases; junction bases outside the gene matches: 10. CDR3 size: 16 residues. CDR3 in amino acids: CASSPYRGRGDQPQHF. The CDR3 bases are TGTGCCAGCAGTCCCTACAGGGGGCGGGGGGATCAGCCCCAGCATTTT.

The rearrangement uses TRBV5-6 and TRBJ2-7, with a possible D match to TRBD1 (5 bases). The germline gives CDR1 SGHDT, CDR2 YYEEEE. This CDR3 has 14 residues. V was clipped by 2 bases and J by 0 bases, with 9 bases between them. The CDR3 DNA reads as TGTGCCAGCAGCTTTCAGGGCCCCTCCTACGAGCAGTACTTC. Protein: CASSFQGPSYEQYF.

On this clone itself: At one of its ends the junction is not consistent with the germline gene, which may arise from a read error. This chain uses TRBV28 with TRBJ1-6; the D gene is possibly TRBD1 (5 bases). Per the germline V gene, CDR1 is MDHEN and CDR2 is SYDVKM. The CDR3 consists of 13 residues. CDR3 sequence (DNA): TGTGCCGGCAGGGAGCGGTTTAATTCACCCCTCCACTTT. This codes for CAGRERFNSPLHF.

The chain carries TRBV2 and TRBJ2-1; TRBD2 aligns across 8 bases. The V gene's germline CDR1 is SNHLY and CDR2 FYNNEI. CDR3 length: 15 amino acids. V trimming: 2 bases; J trimming: 10 bases; junction bases outside the gene matches: 10. In nucleotides, the CDR3 is TGTGCCAGCAGTGAATGGGTAGCGGGATCGGGAGAGCAGTTCTTC. This codes for CASSEWVAGSGEQFF.

The chain employs TRBV6-6 and TRBJ2-3; D unresolved. V was clipped by 0 bases and J by 3 bases, with 13 bases between them. Germline CDR1 and CDR2: MNHNY and SVGAGI (reference sequence). The CDR3 loop spans 16 amino acids. The CDR3 region is CASSYSVQPRTDTQYF. The CDR3 DNA follows: TGTGCCAGCAGTTACTCGGTCCAGCCGAGGACAGATACGCAGTATTTT.

This chain uses TRBV27 with TRBJ2-7; no clear D. Trimming removed 3 bases from V and 7 bases from J, with 13 bases in between. CDR1 is MNHEY, CDR2 SMNVEV, per germline (reference sequence). This CDR3 has 13 amino acids. The CDR3 sequence is CASSFLGSGEQYF. DNA of the CDR3: TGTGCCAGCAGTTTCTTGGGGTCCGGGGAGCAGTACTTC.

The chain recombines TRBV12-3 or TRBV12-4 with TRBJ1-2, with D uncertain. V was clipped by 7 bases and J by 4 bases, with 10 bases between them. This CDR3 region has 12 residues. The CDR3 is CASTLHAYGYTF. The CDR3, as DNA: TGTGCCAGCACCTTGCACGCCTATGGCTACACCTTC.

The chain uses TRBV4-2 and TRBJ2-3; 10 bases map to TRBD2. The germline V gene has CDR1 LGHNA and CDR2 YNFKEQ. Trimming removed 3 bases from V and 2 bases from J; junction bases left unmatched: 8. The CDR3 has 17 residues. The CDR3 DNA follows: TGTGCCAGCAGCCAGGGTGGACTAGCGGTCCCCACAGATACGCAGTATTTT. Translating gives CASSQGGLAVPTDTQYF.

J is TRBJ2-3 and V is TRBV28, with TRBD2 as a possible D gene (6 bases). Trimming left V 3 bases short and J 2 bases short, with 9 bases between. Germline CDR1 and CDR2: MDHEN and SYDVKM. This CDR3 has 14 amino acids. The CDR3 here is CASSFGGFTDTQYF. The CDR3 DNA reads as TGTGCCAGCAGTTTTGGGGGGTTCACAGATACGCAGTATTTT.

This clone was counted a single time. The chain recombines TRBV19 with TRBJ2-3; the D is unclear. CDR3 length: 14 amino acids. The V and J ends lost 3 bases and 6 bases respectively, with 13 bases between them. Germline V gives CDR1 LNHDA, CDR2 SQIVND (reference sequence). This chain's CDR3 is CASSMFRVMDTQYF. Written as DNA, the CDR3 is TGTGCCAGTAGTATGTTCCGGGTCATGGATACGCAGTATTTT.

This rearrangement joins TRBV3-1 (or the pseudogene TRBV3-2) to TRBJ1-2, with TRBD1 as a possible D gene (6 bases). The CDR3 has 13 amino acids. V was shortened by 3 bases and J by 4 bases, with 9 bases between the two germline ends. Germline V gene data show CDR1 as LGHDT and CDR2 as YNNKEL (reference sequence). CDR3 nucleotide sequence: TGTGCCAGCAGCCAGGGGGCCGGCTATGGCTACACCTTC. Translation: CASSQGAGYGYTF.

The chain combines TRBV20-1 with TRBJ1-1; possibly TRBD1 for D (5 bases). Germline CDR1 reads DFQATT; CDR2 reads SNEGSKA (reference sequence). Trimming removed 6 bases from V and 2 bases from J, with 7 bases in between. There are 11 residues in the CDR3. CDR3 sequence reads: CSATDNTEAFF. For the CDR3, the DNA is TGCAGTGCGACAGATAACACTGAAGCTTTCTTT.

This chain links TRBV20-1 with TRBJ1-2; TRBD1 is a possible D gene (6 bases). Trimming took 3 bases from V and 1 from J, leaving 12 bases between them. The CDR3 consists of 14 residues. CDR1 is DFQATT and CDR2 is SNEGSKA in the germline V gene (reference sequence). CDR3 amino acids: CSASLPGHNYGYTF. In DNA form, the CDR3 reads TGCAGTGCTAGTCTCCCGGGACATAACTATGGCTACACCTTC.

The chain couples TRBV28 to TRBJ2-7; D possibly uses TRBD1 or TRBD2 (5 bases each). CDR3 length equals 16 residues. Germline CDR1 and CDR2: MDHEN and SYDVKM. V was pared by 6 bases and J by 5 bases, with 23 bases between. This CDR3 is CASRPWGLSEGHEQYF. The CDR3, as DNA: TGTGCCAGCAGACCGTGGGGCCTAAGCGAGGGCCACGAGCAGTACTTC. The whole variable domain, filled in from reference TRBV28 and TRBJ2-7, reads DVKVTQSSRYLVKRTGEKVFLECVQDMDHENMFWYRQDPGLGLRLIYFSYDVKMKEKGDIPEGYSVSREKKERFSLILESASTNQTSMYLCASRPWGLSEGHEQYFGPGTRLTVT.

This chain joins TRBV19 and TRBJ1-1; D not resolved. This CDR3 has 14 amino acids. V lost 0 bases and J lost 2, with 7 bases in between. Per the germline V gene, CDR1 is LNHDA and CDR2 is SQIVND (reference sequence). CDR3 coding DNA: TGTGCCAGTAGTATAGACGCAGACAACACTGAAGCTTTCTTT. Translated, it gives CASSIDADNTEAFF.

The chain couples TRBV28 to TRBJ1-6; 7 bases agree with TRBD1. This CDR3 spans 16 amino acids. With 6 bases clipped from V and 1 base from J, the junction kept 6 bases outside the gene matches. Germline V gene data show CDR1 as MDHEN and CDR2 as SYDVKM. The CDR3 coding sequence is TGTGCCAGCAGCTCGTCACAGGGGTCCTATAATTCACCCCTCCACTTT. Amino acids: CASSSSQGSYNSPLHF.